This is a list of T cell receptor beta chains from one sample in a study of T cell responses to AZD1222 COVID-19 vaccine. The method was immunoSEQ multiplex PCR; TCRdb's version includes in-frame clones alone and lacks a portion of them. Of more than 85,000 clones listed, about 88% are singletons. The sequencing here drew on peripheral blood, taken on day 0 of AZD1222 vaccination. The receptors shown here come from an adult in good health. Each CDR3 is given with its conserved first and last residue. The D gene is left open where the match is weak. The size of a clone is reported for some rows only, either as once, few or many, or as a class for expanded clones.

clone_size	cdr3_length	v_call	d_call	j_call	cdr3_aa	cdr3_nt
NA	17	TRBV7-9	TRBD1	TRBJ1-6	CASSSPGQGWGNSPLHF	TGTGCCAGCAGCTCCCCGGGACAGGGGTGGGGTAATTCACCCCTCCACTTT
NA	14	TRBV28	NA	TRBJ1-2	CASSSVGRNYGYTF	TGTGCCAGCAGTTCCGTCGGCAGGAACTATGGCTACACCTTC
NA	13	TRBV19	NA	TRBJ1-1	CASSPRQTAEAFF	TGTGCCAGTAGTCCCCGACAAACGGCTGAAGCTTTCTTT
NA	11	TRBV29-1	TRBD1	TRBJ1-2	CSVGTAEGYTF	TGCAGCGTCGGGACAGCGGAAGGCTACACCTTC
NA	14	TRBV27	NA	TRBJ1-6	CASRPRDIFSPLHF	TGTGCCAGCAGGCCCCGGGACATCTTTTCACCCCTCCACTTT
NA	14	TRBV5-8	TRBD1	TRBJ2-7	CASSLWQGVYEQYF	TGTGCCAGCAGCTTGTGGCAGGGGGTCTACGAGCAGTACTTC
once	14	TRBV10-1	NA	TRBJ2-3	CASSESPLEDTQYF	TGCGCCAGCAGTGAGTCCCCCTTAGAAGATACGCAGTATTTT
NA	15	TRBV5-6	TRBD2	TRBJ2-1	CASTPVSGAYNEQFF	TGTGCCAGCACCCCGGTGAGCGGGGCTTACAATGAGCAGTTCTTC
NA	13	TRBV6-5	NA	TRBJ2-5	CASRGTYSETQYF	TGTGCCAGCAGGGGGACATACTCAGAGACCCAGTACTTC
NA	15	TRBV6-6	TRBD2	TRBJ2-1	CASRLTSGGVHEQFF	TGTGCCAGCAGGCTCACTAGCGGGGGGGTACACGAGCAGTTCTTC
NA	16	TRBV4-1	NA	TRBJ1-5	CASSPLGEGENQPQHF	TGCGCCAGCAGCCCCCTCGGAGAGGGGGAAAATCAGCCCCAGCATTTT
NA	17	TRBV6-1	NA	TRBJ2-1	CASSEATGLSSYNEQFF	TGTGCCAGCAGTGAAGCGACAGGACTATCCTCCTACAATGAGCAGTTCTTC
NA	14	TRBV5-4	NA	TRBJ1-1	CASSSEYGGTEAFF	TGTGCCAGCAGCTCCGAGTATGGGGGTACTGAAGCTTTCTTT
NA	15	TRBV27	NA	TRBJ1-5	CASSLQQGPNQPQHF	TGTGCCAGCAGTTTGCAGCAGGGCCCGAATCAGCCCCAGCATTTT
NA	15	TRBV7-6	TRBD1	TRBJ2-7	CASSSGTGGAYEQYF	TGTGCCAGCAGCTCCGGGACAGGGGGCGCTTACGAGCAGTACTTC
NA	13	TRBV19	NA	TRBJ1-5	CASSREGIQPQHF	TGTGCCAGTAGTCGAGAGGGGATCCAGCCCCAGCATTTT
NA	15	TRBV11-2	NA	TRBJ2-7	CASSLVSPGPYEQYF	TGTGCCAGCAGCTTAGTGTCCCCTGGTCCCTACGAGCAGTACTTC
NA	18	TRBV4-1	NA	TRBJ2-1	CASSQDQSWGYSYNEQFF	TGCGCCAGCAGCCAAGATCAGTCTTGGGGGTACTCCTACAATGAGCAGTTCTTC
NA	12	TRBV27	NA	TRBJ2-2	CASSSTLRELFF	TGTGCCAGCAGTTCTACGTTAAGGGAGCTGTTTTTT
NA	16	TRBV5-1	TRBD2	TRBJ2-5	CASSLAIAGEVETQYF	TGCGCCAGCAGCTTGGCCATAGCGGGAGAGGTAGAGACCCAGTACTTC
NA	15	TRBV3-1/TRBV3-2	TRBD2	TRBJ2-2	CASPLGGDHTGELFF	TGTGCCAGCCCATTGGGGGGGGACCACACCGGGGAGCTGTTTTTT
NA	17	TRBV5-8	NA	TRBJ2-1	CASSSAVGGYMYNEQFF	TGTGCCAGCAGCAGCGCGGTGGGGGGCTATATGTACAATGAGCAGTTCTTC
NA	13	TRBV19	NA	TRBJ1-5	CASSIQSNQPQHF	TGTGCCAGTAGTATACAGAGCAATCAGCCCCAGCATTTT
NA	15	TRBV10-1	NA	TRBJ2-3	CASSYSGTGTDTQYF	TGCGCCAGCAGCTATAGCGGAACCGGCACAGATACGCAGTATTTT
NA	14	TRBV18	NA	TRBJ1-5	CASSKGGGNQPQHF	TGTGCCAGCTCAAAGGGAGGGGGCAATCAGCCCCAGCATTTT
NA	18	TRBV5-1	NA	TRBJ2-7	CASSSGYGRGFSSYEQYF	TGCGCCAGCAGCTCAGGATATGGACGAGGATTCAGCTCCTACGAGCAGTACTTC
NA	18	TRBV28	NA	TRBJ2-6	CASSFAEGFVSGANVLTF	TGTGCCAGCAGTTTCGCAGAGGGTTTTGTCTCTGGGGCCAACGTCCTGACTTTC
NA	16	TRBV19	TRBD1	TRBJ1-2	CASASGTGFPNYGYTF	TGTGCCAGTGCTTCCGGGACAGGGTTCCCTAACTATGGCTACACCTTC